This TCR beta chain was observed in a study of blood T cell repertoires in COVID-19. On the study more broadly: COVID-19 samples from acute and convalescent phases originated in the United States, Italy and Spain.

Original handling: By means of reference gene primer amplification, nucleated cell counts were estimated. Some clones are missing from TCRdb's copy, which holds only in-frame ones; the method was immunoSEQ multiplex PCR. D and trimming were read from the DNA, whereas the V and J calls and clone size are those reported in that table. The sample consists of 190,000 or so clones, around 94% of them appearing once. CDR1 SGHDT and CDR2 YYEEEE come from the germline V gene. V was clipped by 0 bases and J by 1 base, with 13 bases between them. The CDR3 sequence is 16 residues long. Patients from Seattle were sampled longitudinally, starting during active infection. The sample holds one count of this clone.

The V and J genes are TRBV5-6 and TRBJ1-1; weak D call: TRBD1 (5 bases). Sequences were obtained from peripheral blood. The clonotype originates from a man in his thirties or forties with COVID-19, enrolled during active disease. As DNA, the CDR3 is TGTGCCAGCAGCTTGGATTGGGGCAGACAGAACACTGAAGCTTTCTTT. This sequence encodes CASSLDWGRQNTEAFF.